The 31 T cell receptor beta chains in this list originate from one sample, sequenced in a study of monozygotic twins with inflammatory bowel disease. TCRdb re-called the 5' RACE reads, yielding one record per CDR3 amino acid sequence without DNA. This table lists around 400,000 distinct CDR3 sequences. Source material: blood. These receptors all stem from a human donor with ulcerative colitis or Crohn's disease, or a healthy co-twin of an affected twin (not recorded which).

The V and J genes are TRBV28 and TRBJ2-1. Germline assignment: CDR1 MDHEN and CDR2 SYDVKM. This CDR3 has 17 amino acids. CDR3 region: CASSLGLRPGSSDEQFF.

CDR3 residues: CTSSPTDRGRGPHYEQYF. The chain joins TRBV1 to TRBJ2-7; TCRdb proposes TRBD1, but this gene call is untestable without DNA. TRBV1 is tagged as a pseudogene. There are 18 residues in the CDR3.

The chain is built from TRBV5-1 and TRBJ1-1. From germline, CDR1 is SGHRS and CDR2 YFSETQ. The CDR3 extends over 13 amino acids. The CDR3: CASSLDSNTEAFF. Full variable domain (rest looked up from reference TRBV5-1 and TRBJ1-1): KAGVTQTPRYLIKTRGQQVTLSCSPISGHRSVSWYQQTPGQGLQFLFEYFSETQRNKGNFPGRFSGRQFSNSRSEMNVSTLELGDSALYLCASSLDSNTEAFFGQGTRLTVV.

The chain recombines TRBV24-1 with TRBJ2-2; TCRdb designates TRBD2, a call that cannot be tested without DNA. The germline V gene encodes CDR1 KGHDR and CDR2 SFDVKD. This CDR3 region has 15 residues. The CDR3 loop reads CATGTSGTNTGELFF.

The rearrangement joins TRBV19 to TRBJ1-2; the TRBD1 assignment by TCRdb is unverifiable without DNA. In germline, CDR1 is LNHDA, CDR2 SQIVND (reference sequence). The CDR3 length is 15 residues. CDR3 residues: CASSIPTGIGYGYTF.

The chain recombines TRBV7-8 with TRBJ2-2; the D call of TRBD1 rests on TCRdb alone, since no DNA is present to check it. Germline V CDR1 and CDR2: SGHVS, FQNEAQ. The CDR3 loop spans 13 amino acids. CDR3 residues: CASSPRAAGELFF.

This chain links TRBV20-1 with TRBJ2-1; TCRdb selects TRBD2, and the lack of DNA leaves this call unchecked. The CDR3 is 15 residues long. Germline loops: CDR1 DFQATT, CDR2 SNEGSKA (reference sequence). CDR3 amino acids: CSAVHTSGSRNEQFF.

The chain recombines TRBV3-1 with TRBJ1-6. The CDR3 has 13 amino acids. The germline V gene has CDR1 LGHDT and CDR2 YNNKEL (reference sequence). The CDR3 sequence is CASSHRSNSPLHF.

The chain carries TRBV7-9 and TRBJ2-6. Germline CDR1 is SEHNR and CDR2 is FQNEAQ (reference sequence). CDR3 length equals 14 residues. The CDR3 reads CASRPTSGANVLTF.

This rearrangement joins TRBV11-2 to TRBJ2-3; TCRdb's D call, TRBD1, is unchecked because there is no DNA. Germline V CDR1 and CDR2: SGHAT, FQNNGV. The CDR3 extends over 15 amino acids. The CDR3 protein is CASSLTPGYSDTQYF.

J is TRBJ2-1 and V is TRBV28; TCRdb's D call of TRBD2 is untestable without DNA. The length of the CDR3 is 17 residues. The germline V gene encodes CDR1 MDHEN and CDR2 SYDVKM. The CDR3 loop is CASSPLKEGLAGVVQFF.

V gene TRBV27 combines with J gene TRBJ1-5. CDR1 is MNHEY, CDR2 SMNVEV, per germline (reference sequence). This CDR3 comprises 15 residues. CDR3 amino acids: CASSPLAGLGQPQHF.

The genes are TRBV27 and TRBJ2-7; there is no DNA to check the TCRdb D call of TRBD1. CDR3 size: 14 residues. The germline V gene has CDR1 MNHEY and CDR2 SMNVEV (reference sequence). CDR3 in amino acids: CASSSGVWSYEQYF.

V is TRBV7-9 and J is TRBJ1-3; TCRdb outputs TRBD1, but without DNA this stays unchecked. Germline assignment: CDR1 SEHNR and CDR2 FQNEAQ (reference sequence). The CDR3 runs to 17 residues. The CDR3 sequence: CASSYPGRGPTGNTIYF.

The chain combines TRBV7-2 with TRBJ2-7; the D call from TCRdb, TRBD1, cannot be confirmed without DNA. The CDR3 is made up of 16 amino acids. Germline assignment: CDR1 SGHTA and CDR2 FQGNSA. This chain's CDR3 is CASSFGTGVRGGEQYF.

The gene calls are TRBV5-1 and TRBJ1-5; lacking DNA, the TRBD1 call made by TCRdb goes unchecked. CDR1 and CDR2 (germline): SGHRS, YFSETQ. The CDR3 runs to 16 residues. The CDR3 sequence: CASSLGTGGVGQPQHF. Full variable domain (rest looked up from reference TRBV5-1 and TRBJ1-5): KAGVTQTPRYLIKTRGQQVTLSCSPISGHRSVSWYQQTPGQGLQFLFEYFSETQRNKGNFPGRFSGRQFSNSRSEMNVSTLELGDSALYLCASSLGTGGVGQPQHFGDGTRLSIL.

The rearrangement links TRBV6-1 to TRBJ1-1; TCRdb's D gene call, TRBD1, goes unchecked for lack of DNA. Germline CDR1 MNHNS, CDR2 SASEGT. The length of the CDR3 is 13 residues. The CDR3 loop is CASSDGQGAEAFF.

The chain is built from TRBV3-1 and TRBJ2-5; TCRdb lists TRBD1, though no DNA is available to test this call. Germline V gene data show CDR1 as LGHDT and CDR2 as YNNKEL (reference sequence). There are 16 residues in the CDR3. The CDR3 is CASSQDALGGRETQYF.

The CDR3 region is CASSHPGLSSYNEQFF. V is TRBV3-1 and J is TRBJ2-1; no DNA is available, so the TRBD2 call from TCRdb remains unchecked. Germline V CDR1 and CDR2: LGHDT, YNNKEL (reference sequence). The CDR3 runs 16 residues.

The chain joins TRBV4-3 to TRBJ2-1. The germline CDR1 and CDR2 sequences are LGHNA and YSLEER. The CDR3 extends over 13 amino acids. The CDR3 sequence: CASSQDGDRLQFF.

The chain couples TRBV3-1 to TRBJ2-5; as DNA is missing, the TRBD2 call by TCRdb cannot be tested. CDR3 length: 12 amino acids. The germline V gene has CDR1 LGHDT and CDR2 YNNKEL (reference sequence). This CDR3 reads CASRLLAGSQYF.

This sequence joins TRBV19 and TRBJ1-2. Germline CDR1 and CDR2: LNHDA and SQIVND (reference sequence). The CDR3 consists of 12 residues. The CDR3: CASSVKGYGYTF. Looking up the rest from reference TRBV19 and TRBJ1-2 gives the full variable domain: DGGITQSPKYLFRKEGQNVTLSCEQNLNHDAMYWYRQDPGQGLRLIYYSQIVNDFQKGDIAEGYSVSREKKESFPLTVTSAQKNPTAFYLCASSVKGYGYTFGSGTRLTVV.

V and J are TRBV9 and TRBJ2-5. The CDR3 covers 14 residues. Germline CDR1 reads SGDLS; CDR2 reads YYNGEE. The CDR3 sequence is CASSTAGFQETQYF. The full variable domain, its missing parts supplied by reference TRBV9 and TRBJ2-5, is DSGVTQTPKHLITATGQRVTLRCSPRSGDLSVYWYQQSLDQGLQFLIQYYNGEERAKGNILERFSAQQFPDLHSELNLSSLELGDSALYFCASSTAGFQETQYFGPGTRLLVL.

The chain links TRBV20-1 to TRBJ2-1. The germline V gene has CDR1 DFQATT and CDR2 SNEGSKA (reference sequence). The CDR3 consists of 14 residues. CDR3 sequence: CSAVHPTYANEQFF.

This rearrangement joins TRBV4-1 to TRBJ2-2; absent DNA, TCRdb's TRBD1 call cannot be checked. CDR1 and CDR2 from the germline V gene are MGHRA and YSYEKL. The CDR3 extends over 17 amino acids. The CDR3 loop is CASSQDPRQGRTGELFF.

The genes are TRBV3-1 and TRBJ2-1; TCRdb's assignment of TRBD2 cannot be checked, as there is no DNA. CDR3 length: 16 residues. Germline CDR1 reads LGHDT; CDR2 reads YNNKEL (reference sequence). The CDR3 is CASSQFTSGSGSEQFF.

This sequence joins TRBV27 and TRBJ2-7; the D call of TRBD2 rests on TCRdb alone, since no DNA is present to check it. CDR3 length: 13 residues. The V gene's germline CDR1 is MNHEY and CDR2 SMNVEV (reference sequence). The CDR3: CASSLLGGQEQYF.

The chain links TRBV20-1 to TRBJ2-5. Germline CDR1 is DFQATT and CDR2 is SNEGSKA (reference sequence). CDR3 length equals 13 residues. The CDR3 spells CSAQATILETQYF.

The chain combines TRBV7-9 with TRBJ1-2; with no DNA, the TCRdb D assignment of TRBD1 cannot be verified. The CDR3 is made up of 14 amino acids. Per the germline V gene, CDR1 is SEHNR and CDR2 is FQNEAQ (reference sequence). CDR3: CASSFPEGGYGYTF.

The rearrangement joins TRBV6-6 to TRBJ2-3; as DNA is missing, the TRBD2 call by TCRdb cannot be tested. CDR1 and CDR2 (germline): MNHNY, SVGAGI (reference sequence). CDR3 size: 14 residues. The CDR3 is CASRPPGRADTQYF.

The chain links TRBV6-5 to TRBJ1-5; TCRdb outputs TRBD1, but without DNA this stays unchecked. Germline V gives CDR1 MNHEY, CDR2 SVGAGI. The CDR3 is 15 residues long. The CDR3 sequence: CASSYARGSNQPQHF.